A selection of T cell receptor beta chains follows, all from one sample in a study of blood T cells in healthy people across ages. TCRdb reprocessed the 5' RACE reads via MiXCR and lists one record per CDR3 protein. This table holds roughly 1.6 million distinct CDR3 sequences, about 35% found once. Sequencing was carried out using blood. Source of these receptors: a woman under 40 in good health. Both conserved end residues are part of each CDR3. The D gene is left open where the match is weak. Part of the rows lack a size; the others show once, few, many or a class for expanded clones.

j_call	d_call	v_call	clone_size	cdr3_aa	cdr3_nt
TRBJ2-1	TRBD1	TRBV24-1	-	CATSDPGQGKNEQFF	TGTGCCACCAGTGATCCGGGACAGGGGAAAAATGAGCAGTTCTTC
TRBJ2-3	TRBD1	TRBV10-3	few	CAISERQGMTDTQYF	TGTGCCATCAGTGAGCGACAGGGTATGACAGATACGCAGTATTTT
TRBJ2-7	-	TRBV7-9	few	CASSFDGASEQYF	TGTGCCAGCAGTTTCGATGGGGCAAGCGAGCAGTACTTC
TRBJ2-6	-	TRBV29-1	many	CSVGLGANVLTF	TGCAGCGTTGGATTAGGGGCCAACGTCCTGACTTTC
TRBJ2-1	TRBD2	TRBV5-1	-	CASSLNPRGSSYNEQFF	TGCGCCAGCAGCTTGAATCCGCGGGGGAGCTCCTACAATGAGCAGTTCTTC
TRBJ2-3	-	TRBV28	-	CASSLYPQIADTQYF	TGTGCCAGCAGTTTATACCCCCAGATTGCAGATACGCAGTATTTT
TRBJ2-2	-	TRBV7-6	-	CASSERTLRSGELFF	TGTGCCAGCAGCGAAAGGACTTTACGTTCCGGGGAGCTGTTTTTT
TRBJ1-2	TRBD1	TRBV20-1	once	CSARGLAGQGAGYGYTF	TGCAGTGCTAGAGGGTTAGCGGGACAGGGGGCCGGCTATGGCTACACCTTC
TRBJ2-7	-	TRBV27	-	CARILKETGEDEQYF	TGTGCCAGGATACTTAAAGAGACCGGGGAAGACGAGCAGTACTTC
TRBJ2-7	TRBD1	TRBV13	-	CASSSRDRDISYEQYF	TGTGCCAGCAGCTCCCGAGACAGGGACATCTCCTACGAGCAGTACTTC
TRBJ2-7	-	TRBV6-8	few	CASYGRYEQYF	TGTGCCAGCTACGGACGCTACGAGCAGTACTTC
TRBJ2-3	-	TRBV2	-	CAGTTGSDTQYF	TGTGCCGGCACCACAGGGTCAGATACGCAGTATTTT
TRBJ2-7	TRBD1	TRBV5-1	-	CASSLPGTGRVRDEQYF	TGCGCCAGCAGCCTGCCGGGGACAGGGAGGGTCCGGGACGAGCAGTACTTC
TRBJ2-3	-	TRBV5-4	-	CASSSGGQNTDTQYF	TGTGCCAGCAGCTCGGGGGGCCAAAACACAGATACGCAGTATTTT
TRBJ2-5	TRBD2	TRBV13	-	CASSSSGLAGVQGTQYF	TGTGCCAGCAGCTCCTCGGGACTAGCGGGGGTTCAAGGGACCCAGTACTTC
TRBJ2-5	-	TRBV9	-	CASSGDGTRVEEQYF	TGTGCCAGCAGCGGAGACGGGACACGGGTTGAGGAGCAGTACTTC
TRBJ2-1	TRBD2	TRBV20-1	few	CSASSGLAVYNEQFF	TGCAGTGCTTCTTCGGGACTAGCGGTCTACAATGAGCAGTTCTTC
TRBJ2-5	TRBD2	TRBV9	-	CASSVAGTSGQETQYF	TGTGCCAGCAGCGTAGCCGGGACTAGCGGGCAAGAGACCCAGTACTTC
TRBJ2-1	TRBD2	TRBV20-1	-	CSARGGASGSLNEQFF	TGCAGTGCTAGAGGGGGTGCTAGCGGGAGCCTCAATGAGCAGTTCTTC
TRBJ1-5	-	TRBV27	few	CASSFAGLPNQPQHF	TGTGCCAGCAGTTTCGCAGGGCTCCCCAATCAGCCCCAGCATTTT
TRBJ1-2	-	TRBV27	-	CASSRGPTNYGYTF	TGTGCCAGCAGTCGGGGACCGACTAACTATGGCTACACCTTC
TRBJ1-5	-	TRBV29-1	few	CSVSGAVNQPQHF	TGCAGCGTTTCTGGGGCCGTTAATCAGCCCCAGCATTTT
TRBJ2-5	-	TRBV19	-	CASSISRGETQYF	TGTGCCAGTAGTATATCCAGAGGCGAGACCCAGTACTTC
TRBJ2-7	TRBD2	TRBV4-1	-	CASSIGLAVTYEQYF	TGCGCCAGCAGCATAGGACTAGCGGTTACCTACGAGCAGTACTTC
TRBJ2-1	TRBD2	TRBV9	-	CASSATSGFYNEQFF	TGTGCCAGCAGCGCCACTAGCGGCTTTTACAATGAACAGTTCTTC
TRBJ2-4	-	TRBV27	few	CASGLANIQYF	TGTGCCAGCGGTCTAGCGAACATTCAGTACTTC
TRBJ2-7	-	TRBV28	-	CASRDPNSYEQYF	TGTGCCAGCAGAGACCCGAACTCCTACGAGCAGTACTTC